The 27 T cell receptor beta chains below come from one sample, sequenced in a study of Ad26.COV2.S vaccination and SARS-CoV-2 variants. Clones were read by immunoSEQ multiplex PCR, and TCRdb kept only the in-frame ones, dropping some. The sample yields around 320,000 clones, roughly 84% seen once. Documented treatment: 15 to 20 received Ad26.COV2.S at low or high dose, single or two shots; about 5 received placebo; per-sample allocation not given. Specimens were obtained on day 63 following the first vaccine or placebo injection. This sample comprised peripheral blood, obtained in a trial of Ad26.COV2.S vaccine versus placebo. The receptors come from a person between 18 and 65 years old who received the Ad26.COV2.S COVID-19 vaccine or a placebo.

J is TRBJ1-2 and V is TRBV25-1; 9 nucleotides match TRBD1. The germline V gene encodes CDR1 MGHDK and CDR2 SYGVNS. This CDR3 has 14 residues. Germline trimming cut 4 bases from V and 8 bases from J; bases unmatched to any gene: 8. The CDR3 loop is CASSALGQGGGYTF. CDR3 coding DNA: TGTGCCAGCAGTGCCTTGGGACAGGGTGGCGGCTACACCTTC.

The V call is TRBV30, the J call TRBJ1-2, with D perhaps matching TRBD1 (6 bases). The germline V gene has CDR1 GTSNPN and CDR2 SVGIG (reference sequence). V lost 5 bases, J lost 5 bases, and 18 bases lay in between. This CDR3 is built from 14 residues. The CDR3 coding sequence is TGTGCCTGGGGGGCGCGGGGGGCCGAGTATGGCTACACCTTC. Protein sequence: CAWGARGAEYGYTF.

The V call is TRBV5-1, the J call TRBJ1-2, with a possible D match to TRBD1 (5 bases). CDR1 is SGHRS and CDR2 is YFSETQ in the germline V gene. The CDR3 runs to 15 residues. V dropped 6 bases and J dropped 0 bases, with 15 bases sitting between them. In DNA form, the CDR3 reads TGCGCCAGCACCCTAGTGGGGGGGTCTAACTATGGCTACACCTTC. It translates to CASTLVGGSNYGYTF.

The chain is built from TRBV19 and TRBJ1-2; TRBD1 matches 9 bases. CDR1 is LNHDA and CDR2 is SQIVND in the germline V gene (reference sequence). J gave up 5 bases and V 9 bases, and 10 bases lay outside the gene matches. This CDR3 spans 14 amino acids. CDR3: CASRPSGTGYGYTF. The CDR3 coding sequence is TGTGCCAGCCGACCCTCCGGGACAGGGTATGGCTACACCTTC.

This clone occurred a few times. The chain links TRBV6-2 or TRBV6-3 to TRBJ2-7, with 8 bases matching TRBD1. V dropped 2 bases and J dropped 11; count of bases not matched to a gene: 5. Germline V gives CDR1 MNHEY, CDR2 SVGEGT. The CDR3 is 12 residues long. The CDR3 DNA follows: TGTGCCAGCAGTTACGGACAGGGACAGAAGTACTTC. The encoded protein is CASSYGQGQKYF.

The rearrangement joins TRBV6-6 to TRBJ2-7; D call uncertain. Germline V gene sequence: CDR1 MNHNY, CDR2 SVGAGI (reference sequence). The CDR3 length is 14 residues. V was shortened by 6 bases and J by 6 bases, with 18 bases between the two germline ends. The CDR3 DNA reads as TGTGCCAGCAGCCGGAAATCGGGTTCTATCGAGCAGTACTTC. Residues: CASSRKSGSIEQYF.

The rearrangement joins TRBV19 to TRBJ1-5; TRBD1 aligns across 9 bases. The CDR3 loop spans 13 amino acids. Looked up from germline, CDR1 is LNHDA and CDR2 is SQIVND (reference sequence). V was pared by 5 bases and J by 6 bases, with 2 bases of the junction left unmatched. DNA of the CDR3: TGTGCCAGTAGTGGGACAGGGATTCAGCCCCAGCATTTT. Translated: CASSGTGIQPQHF.

This rearrangement joins TRBV18 to TRBJ1-2; D remains unclear. CDR3 length: 16 residues. The germline CDR1 and CDR2 sequences are KGHSH and LQKENI. Trimming removed 4 bases from V and 5 bases from J, with 20 bases in between. In DNA form, the CDR3 reads TGTGCCAGCTCACTCGGGAGGTCAGGATTCCTATATGGCTACACCTTC. It specifies CASSLGRSGFLYGYTF. Variable domain in full (rest from reference TRBV18 and TRBJ1-2): NAGVMQNPRHLVRRRGQEARLRCSPMKGHSHVYWYRQLPEEGLKFMVYLQKENIIDESGMPKERFSAEFPKEGPSILRIQQVVRGDSAAYFCASSLGRSGFLYGYTFGSGTRLTVV.

This sequence joins TRBV6-6 and TRBJ2-3; the match to TRBD2 covers 12 bases. The CDR3 sequence is 17 residues long. The germline V gene encodes CDR1 MNHNY and CDR2 SVGAGI (reference sequence). J lost 6 bases, V lost 5 bases, and 12 bases had no gene match. CDR3 loop: CASSQQTLAGGGDTQYF. The CDR3, as DNA: TGTGCCAGCAGTCAGCAAACACTAGCGGGGGGAGGGGATACGCAGTATTTT.

For the CDR3, the DNA is TGCAGCGTCGTGCTCAGGGCCCTGAACACTGAAGCTTTCTTT. Amino acid sequence: CSVVLRALNTEAFF. This chain joins TRBV29-1 and TRBJ1-1; TRBD1 is a possible D gene (5 bases). Germline lookup yields CDR1 SQVTM and CDR2 ANQGSEA. This CDR3 has 14 amino acids. Trimming shortened V by 6 bases and J by 0 bases, and 14 bases separated the two germline ends.

CDR3 loop: CASSPTSEGGYTF. The CDR3 nucleotides read TGTGCCAGCTCACCAACCTCGGAGGGGGGCTACACCTTC. This chain uses TRBV18 with TRBJ1-2; TRBD1 is a possible D gene (5 bases). Germline values: CDR1 KGHSH, CDR2 LQKENI. Trimming left V 2 bases short and J 8 bases short, with 12 bases between. The CDR3 runs to 13 residues.

The gene calls are TRBV2 and TRBJ1-3; maybe TRBD1 (5 bases). This CDR3 is 14 amino acids long. V was cut by 7 bases and J by 0 bases, with 10 bases left in between. Germline CDR1 and CDR2: SNHLY and FYNNEI. This CDR3 is CASKGQISGNTIYF. DNA of the CDR3: TGTGCCAGCAAGGGGCAGATCTCTGGAAACACCATATATTTT.

The genes are TRBV5-1 and TRBJ2-5; 7 nucleotides align to TRBD2. Germline V lookup: CDR1 SGHRS, CDR2 YFSETQ. The CDR3 contains 17 residues. Losses at the gene ends were 0 bases for V and 5 bases for J; bases not matched to a gene: 13. The CDR3 loop is CASSLAEGGGPGETQYF. The CDR3 DNA is TGCGCCAGCAGCTTGGCCGAGGGCGGGGGTCCCGGGGAGACCCAGTACTTC. The full variable domain, its missing parts supplied by reference TRBV5-1 and TRBJ2-5, is KAGVTQTPRYLIKTRGQQVTLSCSPISGHRSVSWYQQTPGQGLQFLFEYFSETQRNKGNFPGRFSGRQFSNSRSEMNVSTLELGDSALYLCASSLAEGGGPGETQYFGPGTRLLVL.

The chain has TRBV25-1 and TRBJ2-5; a possible D gene is TRBD2 (7 bases). This CDR3 comprises 15 residues. Trimming left V 1 base short and J 5 bases short, with 14 bases between. Germline CDR1 is MGHDK and CDR2 is SYGVNS. DNA for the CDR3: TGTGCCAGCAGTGAATGGGGGGGGCCCCTCGAGACCCAGTACTTC. It yields the protein CASSEWGGPLETQYF.

CDR3 in amino acids: CASSGTLDRPEAFF. CDR3 bases: TGTGCCAGCAGTGGGACCTTAGACAGGCCTGAAGCTTTCTTT. The chain combines TRBV2 with TRBJ1-1, with D possibly TRBD1 on 6 matching bases. Trimming stripped 4 bases from V and 6 bases from J, with 15 bases between. This CDR3 spans 14 amino acids. CDR1 is SNHLY and CDR2 is FYNNEI in the germline V gene.

V usage is TRBV15 and J usage is TRBJ2-3; D is ambiguous. Deletions cut 2 bases from V and 2 bases from J, with 8 bases between. This CDR3 has 14 residues. Germline CDR1 is LNHNV and CDR2 is YYDKDF (reference sequence). Written as DNA, the CDR3 is TGTGCCACCAGCAGACTCCCGAACACAGATACGCAGTATTTT. This sequence encodes CATSRLPNTDTQYF.

This CDR3 reads CASSPRDRGSGNTIYF. CDR3 in DNA: TGTGCCAGCTCCCCTCGGGACAGGGGCTCTGGAAACACCATATATTTT. The chain combines TRBV18 with TRBJ1-3; 10 bases match TRBD1. The trim removed 6 bases at V and 0 bases at J, leaving 5 bases unmatched. The CDR3 spans 16 residues. Germline V gene sequence: CDR1 KGHSH, CDR2 LQKENI.

The J gene is TRBJ2-2, the V gene TRBV7-8; D gene unclear. This CDR3 spans 13 amino acids. Germline V gene sequence: CDR1 SGHVS, CDR2 FQNEAQ. V dropped 5 bases and J dropped 5 bases, with 9 bases sitting between them. CDR3: CASSGSRTGELFF. The DNA for the CDR3 is TGTGCCAGCAGCGGGTCGAGGACCGGGGAGCTGTTTTTT.

The chain couples TRBV28 to TRBJ1-6; TRBD1 matches 11 bases. V was clipped by 6 bases and J by 8 bases; unmatched bases: 6. CDR3 length equals 15 residues. From germline, CDR1 is MDHEN and CDR2 SYDVKM. In nucleotides, the CDR3 is TGTGCCAGCAGAATGAGGGGACAGGGGGATTCACCCCTCCACTTT. Translated: CASRMRGQGDSPLHF.

This clone was observed a single time. The V call is TRBV5-4, the J call TRBJ2-1, with TRBD2 identical over 12 bases. Germline V gives CDR1 SGHNT, CDR2 YYREEE (reference sequence). This CDR3 has 17 amino acids. J gave up 1 base and V 4 bases, and 6 bases lay outside the gene matches. The DNA for the CDR3 is TGTGCCAGCAGCCTAGCGGGGGGGCCATTGTCCTACAATGAGCAGTTCTTC. It is translated as CASSLAGGPLSYNEQFF. Filled out from reference TRBV5-4 and TRBJ2-1, the complete variable domain reads ETGVTQSPTHLIKTRGQQVTLRCSSQSGHNTVSWYQQALGQGPQFIFQYYREEENGRGNFPPRFSGLQFPNYSSELNVNALELDDSALYLCASSLAGGPLSYNEQFFGPGTRLTVL.

J is TRBJ2-3 and V is TRBV4-3; 10 bases align to TRBD2. The CDR3 spans 14 residues. Losses at the gene ends were 4 bases for V and 6 bases for J; bases not matched to a gene: 4. Germline V CDR1 and CDR2: LGHNA, YSLEER. The CDR3 loop is CASSLERGGDTQYF. CDR3 DNA sequence: TGCGCCAGCAGCCTTGAGCGGGGGGGGGATACGCAGTATTTT.

This clone was picked up a small number of times. The chain employs TRBV18 and TRBJ1-6; D is possibly TRBD1 (5 bases). Per the germline V gene, CDR1 is KGHSH and CDR2 is LQKENI. The CDR3 extends over 13 amino acids. V was cut by 5 bases and J by 10 bases, with 12 bases left in between. The CDR3 sequence: CASSFERGSPLHF. The CDR3 nucleotides are TGTGCCAGCTCATTCGAAAGGGGATCACCCCTCCACTTT.

The V call is TRBV30, the J call TRBJ1-5; maybe TRBD1 (6 bases). V lost 1 base and J lost 0, with 10 bases in between. The V gene's germline CDR1 is GTSNPN and CDR2 SVGIG (reference sequence). The CDR3 sequence is 15 residues long. The CDR3 protein is CAWSEDSYSNQPQHF. The CDR3 DNA sequence: TGTGCCTGGAGTGAGGACAGTTATAGCAATCAGCCCCAGCATTTT.

The chain links TRBV19 to TRBJ2-4, with D unclear. Germline V gene lookup returns CDR1 LNHDA and CDR2 SQIVND (reference sequence). V dropped 3 bases and J dropped 8 bases, with 20 bases sitting between them. The CDR3 contains 16 residues. CDR3 residues: CASSILDGFPQDIQYF. In nucleotides, the CDR3 is TGTGCCAGTAGTATCCTTGACGGGTTCCCCCAGGACATTCAGTACTTC.

The CDR3 spells CASSPSKGHQETQYF. In DNA form, the CDR3 reads TGTGCCAGCTCACCATCCAAGGGACACCAAGAGACCCAGTACTTC. The chain carries TRBV18 and TRBJ2-5; perhaps D is TRBD1 or TRBD2 (5 bases each). V was clipped by 2 bases and J by 0 bases, with 10 bases between them. This CDR3 is built from 15 residues. Germline-derived CDR1 and CDR2 are KGHSH and LQKENI.

The chain employs TRBV6-2 or TRBV6-3 and TRBJ1-5, with D uncertain. The CDR3 has 15 amino acids. V was cut by 3 bases and J by 0 bases, with 9 bases left in between. Germline loops: CDR1 MNHEY, CDR2 SVGEGT. DNA of the CDR3: TGTGCCAGCAGTTATGGTAGCCATAGCAATCAGCCCCAGCATTTT. Its protein product is CASSYGSHSNQPQHF.

About this clone: The same CDR3 can be traced to other DNA sequences in this sample. The V and J genes are TRBV19 and TRBJ1-2, with D tentatively TRBD1 (5 bases). The CDR3 runs 12 residues. Trimming removed 1 base at V and 7 bases at J, with 7 bases between. The germline V gene encodes CDR1 LNHDA and CDR2 SQIVND (reference sequence). CDR3 sequence reads: CASSIARAGYTF. The CDR3 nucleotides read TGTGCCAGTAGTATAGCCAGGGCTGGCTACACCTTC. Complete variable domain (other parts from reference TRBV19 and TRBJ1-2): DGGITQSPKYLFRKEGQNVTLSCEQNLNHDAMYWYRQDPGQGLRLIYYSQIVNDFQKGDIAEGYSVSREKKESFPLTVTSAQKNPTAFYLCASSIARAGYTFGSGTRLTVV.